The 18 T cell receptor beta chains below were found in one sample sequenced in a study of response to subunit inactivated influenza vaccine listed by TCRdb under 2018. The receptor library was made with RT-PCR. Sequencing took place on an Illumina HiSeq 2500. Using fastp at Q25 and MiXCR, TCRdb reprocessed the public reads and kept productive beta chains. Rows merge per CDR3 protein into single entries with the most common DNA and genes. Counted in this sample were over 450,000 distinct CDR3 sequences; roughly 13% of them appeared once. Together, the top ten hold around 13% of the sample. In light of the paper, this sample's time point label describes: 45 days after influenza vaccine administration. The sample consisted of PBMCs from blood, taken roughly 48 days after vaccination. The receptors shown here come from a man aged 50 to 60 who received an inactivated influenza vaccine. Donor details come from another sample of the same person, matched by shared clones.

This clonotype appeared a few times. V and J are TRBV6-5 and TRBJ1-5; D is unresolved. The V gene lost 0 bases and the J gene lost 7 bases, with 19 bases spanning the gap. Germline CDR1 MNHEY, CDR2 SVGAGI. This CDR3 spans 17 amino acids. Written as DNA, the CDR3 is TGTGCCAGCAGTTACTCGGCTCCAGGAGTAGAGGGACAGCCCCAGCATTTT. Translated: CASSYSAPGVEGQPQHF.

As regards this clonotype: A read error may explain this, as a much larger clone is one base away. The rearrangement joins TRBV4-2 to TRBJ2-1; D is ambiguous. This CDR3 has 13 residues. CDR1 is LGHNA, CDR2 YNFKEQ, per germline. V lost 1 base and J 3 bases, leaving 4 bases between the germline ends. The CDR3, as DNA: TGTGCCAGCAGCCAAGTGGACTACAATGAGCAGTTCTTC. This gives the protein CASSQVDYNEQFF.

The chain is built from TRBV20-1 and TRBJ2-4, with a tentative D call TRBD1 (5 bases). Germline CDR1 DFQATT, CDR2 SNEGSKA (reference sequence). This CDR3 has 16 residues. Deletions cut 0 bases from V and 6 bases from J, with 18 bases between. CDR3 residues: CSARDPKQASLNIQYF. The CDR3 coding sequence is TGCAGTGCTAGAGACCCGAAACAGGCATCTTTAAACATTCAGTACTTC.

This clonotype was seen more than once but under ten times. The chain employs TRBV28 and TRBJ2-5; D ambiguous. The V gene lost 8 bases and the J gene lost 4 bases, with 17 bases spanning the gap. This CDR3 has 14 residues. Germline loops: CDR1 MDHEN, CDR2 SYDVKM. DNA for the CDR3: TGTGCCAGCTTAGACGAGGACGATGTAGAGACCCAGTACTTC. Protein sequence: CASLDEDDVETQYF.

This clonotype was observed a few times. V and J are TRBV5-6 and TRBJ1-2; 9 positions agree with TRBD1. V was clipped by 3 bases and J by 7 bases; unmatched bases: 10. This CDR3 is 15 amino acids long. Germline-derived CDR1 and CDR2 are SGHDT and YYEEEE. This chain's CDR3 is CASSWDRDISGGYTF. In nucleotides, the CDR3 is TGTGCCAGCAGCTGGGACAGGGATATTTCAGGTGGCTACACCTTC.

This clonotype was detected ten times or more. J is TRBJ2-5 and V is TRBV7-2; 11 bases match TRBD2. Germline CDR1 and CDR2: SGHTA and FQGNSA. V trimming: 4 bases; J trimming: 2 bases; junction bases outside the gene matches: 9. This CDR3 has 17 residues. The CDR3 region has the DNA TGTGCCAGCAGCTGGGGAACTAGCGGGGGATTTCAAGAGACCCAGTACTTC. Translating it yields CASSWGTSGGFQETQYF.

This clonotype was recorded a few times. The chain combines TRBV2 with TRBJ2-1, with a possible D match to TRBD1 (6 bases). The CDR3 runs 17 residues. Germline values: CDR1 SNHLY, CDR2 FYNNEI. V was pared by 8 bases and J by 5 bases, with 25 bases between. CDR3: CASQGLDVRTADNEQFF. The CDR3 DNA is TGTGCCAGCCAGGGCCTGGATGTGCGGACAGCCGACAATGAGCAGTTCTTC.

The sample holds many counts of this clonotype. This sequence joins TRBV6-1 and TRBJ1-1; tentatively, D is TRBD1 (5 bases). Trimming shortened V by 5 bases and J by 0 bases, and 13 bases separated the two germline ends. This CDR3 spans 15 amino acids. Germline CDR1 and CDR2: MNHNS and SASEGT. The CDR3 sequence: CASSPRERVNTEAFF. CDR3 bases: TGTGCCAGCAGTCCCAGGGAACGGGTGAACACTGAAGCTTTCTTT.

The rearrangement joins TRBV12-3 or TRBV12-4 to TRBJ2-3, with 11 bases aligning to TRBD1. Unmatched junction bases numbered 9, after V lost 4 bases and J lost 0 bases. CDR3 size: 18 residues. The CDR3 region is CASSSSPGTGGSTDTQYF. The CDR3, as DNA: TGTGCCAGCAGTTCATCCCCCGGGACAGGGGGAAGCACAGATACGCAGTATTTT.

Many counts were recorded for this clonotype. The V and J genes are TRBV10-3 and TRBJ2-5; possible D gene TRBD2, 6 bases. Germline CDR1 ENHRY, CDR2 SYGVKD. There are 12 residues in the CDR3. With 3 bases removed from V and 5 bases from J, the gap between germline ends came to 7 bases. CDR3 nucleotides: TGTGCCATCAGTGAACGGGAGGAGACCCAGTACTTC. Encoded protein: CAISEREETQYF.

A few counts support this clonotype. The rearrangement uses TRBV7-2 and TRBJ1-5, with D maybe TRBD1 (5 bases). Trimming cost V 5 bases and J 7 bases, with 18 bases left between them. Germline CDR1 is SGHTA and CDR2 is FQGNSA. The CDR3 consists of 15 residues. The CDR3 loop reads CASSPSRGSGQPQHF. As DNA, the CDR3 is TGTGCCAGCAGCCCTTCGAGGGGTTCAGGGCAGCCCCAGCATTTT.

This clonotype was found a few times. The chain carries TRBV10-1 and TRBJ2-1; 11 nucleotides align to TRBD1. Germline V gene data show CDR1 as WNHNN and CDR2 as SYGVQD (reference sequence). Trimming at V came to 3 bases and at J to 3 bases, leaving 4 bases not matched to a gene. The CDR3 loop spans 16 amino acids. The CDR3 reads CASSEAGTGGYNEQFF. The DNA for the CDR3 is TGCGCCAGCAGTGAAGCCGGGACAGGGGGCTACAATGAGCAGTTCTTC.

The chain couples TRBV20-1 to TRBJ2-3; the D gene is possibly TRBD1 (5 bases). The germline gives CDR1 DFQATT, CDR2 SNEGSKA (reference sequence). The ends were cut back, 2 bases at V and 1 base at J, with 13 bases in the middle. The CDR3 loop spans 15 amino acids. CDR3 region: CSARSGPRGTDTQYF. Here the CDR3 DNA reads TGCAGTGCTAGATCGGGCCCCAGGGGCACAGATACGCAGTATTTT.

The V gene is TRBV7-9, the J gene TRBJ2-3; no reliable D call. V lost 3 bases and J 2 bases, leaving 12 bases between the germline ends. Germline-derived CDR1 and CDR2 are SEHNR and FQNEAQ (reference sequence). The CDR3 contains 15 residues. The CDR3 sequence: CASSFYGSYTDTQYF. The CDR3 DNA is TGTGCCAGCAGCTTTTATGGCAGCTACACAGATACGCAGTATTTT.

The chain is built from TRBV7-3 and TRBJ2-1; TRBD2 agrees at 10 bases. CDR1 and CDR2 (germline): SGHTA, FQGTGA. J was trimmed by 9 bases and V by 0 bases; bases with no gene match: 2. The CDR3 consists of 14 residues. Written as DNA, the CDR3 is TGTGCCAGCAGCTTAACGTCTAGCGGGGGTGAGCAGTTCTTC. It is translated as CASSLTSSGGEQFF.

This clonotype was seen a few times. This chain connects TRBV20-1 to TRBJ2-4, with D possibly TRBD2 on 7 matching bases. In germline, CDR1 is DFQATT, CDR2 SNEGSKA (reference sequence). This CDR3 has 14 residues. Trimming stripped 3 bases from V and 2 bases from J, with 11 bases between. The CDR3, as DNA: TGCAGTGCTAGGGGGAGGGGGACCAAAAACATTCAGTACTTC. Translation gives CSARGRGTKNIQYF.

There are a few counts of this clonotype. The chain is built from TRBV5-1 and TRBJ2-5; TRBD1 agrees at 11 bases. V lost 4 bases and J lost 0; bases outside the gene matches: 5. The CDR3 extends over 16 amino acids. CDR1 and CDR2 from the germline V gene are SGHRS and YFSETQ. CDR3 amino acids: CASSPRTGGDQETQYF. DNA of the CDR3: TGCGCCAGCAGCCCCCGGACAGGGGGCGACCAAGAGACCCAGTACTTC.

This clonotype was seen ten or more times. The V call is TRBV7-9, the J call TRBJ2-1; possibly TRBD2 for D (7 bases). The length of the CDR3 is 15 residues. The V gene lost 1 base and the J gene lost 9 bases, with 16 bases spanning the gap. Germline-derived CDR1 and CDR2 are SEHNR and FQNEAQ (reference sequence). The CDR3 DNA is TGTGCCAGCAGCTTAGTTTTCGGGGGGCCGGGTGAGCAGTTCTTC. Translated, it gives CASSLVFGGPGEQFF.